The clone carrying this T cell receptor beta chain has only a few counts. No antigen is known for it. The record originates from a study of graft-versus-host responses after intestinal transplantation. In germline, CDR1 is SGHRS, CDR2 YFSETQ. The length of the CDR3 is 14 residues. V lost 2 bases to trimming and J lost 8 bases, with 16 bases between them. Clones were sequenced by immunoSEQ multiplex PCR, and TCRdb holds only the in-frame ones, with some missing. The sample consists of about 90,000 clones, about 94% of them appearing once. Sequences were derived from unstimulated CD4+ T cells sorted from spleen or lymph node cells, sampled before transplant. The rearrangement links TRBV5-1 to TRBJ1-2; D is undetermined. The source is a human donor who was the organ donor for an intestinal transplant. The CDR3 DNA sequence: TGCGCCAGCAGCTTAATGCCGGGATCTCAGGGCTACACCTTC. The encoded protein is CASSLMPGSQGYTF.